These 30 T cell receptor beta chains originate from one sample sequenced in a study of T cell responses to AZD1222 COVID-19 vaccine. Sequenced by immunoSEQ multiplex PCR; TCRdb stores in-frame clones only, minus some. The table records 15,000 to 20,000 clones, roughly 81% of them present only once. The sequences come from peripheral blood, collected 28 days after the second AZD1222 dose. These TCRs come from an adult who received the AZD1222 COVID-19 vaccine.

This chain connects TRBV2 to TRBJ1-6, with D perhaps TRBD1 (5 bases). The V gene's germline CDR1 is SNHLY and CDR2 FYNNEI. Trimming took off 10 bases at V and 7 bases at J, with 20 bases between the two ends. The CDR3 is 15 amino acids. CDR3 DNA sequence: TGTGCCACCCTTAGGCTTAGACAGCAGAATTCACCCCTCCACTTT. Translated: CATLRLRQQNSPLHF.

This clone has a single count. CDR3 DNA sequence: TGTGCCAGTTCCCCGGCCAGATCGGTCGGCTACACCTTC. It specifies CASSPARSVGYTF. The genes are TRBV19 and TRBJ1-2; no reliable D call. The ends were cut back, 8 bases at V and 8 bases at J, with 18 bases in the middle. The CDR3 runs to 13 residues. Germline loops: CDR1 LNHDA, CDR2 SQIVND (reference sequence).

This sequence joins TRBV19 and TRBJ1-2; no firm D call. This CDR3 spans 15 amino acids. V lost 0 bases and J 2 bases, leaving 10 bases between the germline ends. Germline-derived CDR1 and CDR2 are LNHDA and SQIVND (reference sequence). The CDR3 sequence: CASSIDRNANYGYTF. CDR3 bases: TGTGCCAGTAGTATAGATCGCAATGCAAACTATGGCTACACCTTC.

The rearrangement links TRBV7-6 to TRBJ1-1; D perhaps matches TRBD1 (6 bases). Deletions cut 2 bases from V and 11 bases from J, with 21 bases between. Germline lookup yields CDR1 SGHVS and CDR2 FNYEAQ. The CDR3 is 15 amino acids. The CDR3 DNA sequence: TGTGCCAGCAGCTTAAATATGGGAGGGGGATTTAAGGCTTTCTTT. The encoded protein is CASSLNMGGGFKAFF.

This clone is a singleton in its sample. CDR3 residues: CASSEGQGTDTQYF. Written as DNA, the CDR3 is TGTGCCAGCAGCGAGGGACAGGGGACGGATACGCAGTATTTT. The chain links TRBV7-9 to TRBJ2-3; 10 bases fit TRBD1. The ends lost 5 bases at V and 6 bases at J; junction bases unmatched: 5. Looked up from germline, CDR1 is SEHNR and CDR2 is FQNEAQ (reference sequence). This CDR3 region has 14 residues.

The CDR3 loop reads CASSLGTGRQPQHF. CDR3 nucleotide sequence: TGCGCCAGCAGCTTAGGGACAGGGAGGCAGCCCCAGCATTTT. V gene TRBV5-1 combines with J gene TRBJ1-5, with 9 bases identical to TRBD1. The germline CDR1 and CDR2 sequences are SGHRS and YFSETQ. V dropped 2 bases and J dropped 7; count of bases not matched to a gene: 4. The CDR3 has 14 amino acids.

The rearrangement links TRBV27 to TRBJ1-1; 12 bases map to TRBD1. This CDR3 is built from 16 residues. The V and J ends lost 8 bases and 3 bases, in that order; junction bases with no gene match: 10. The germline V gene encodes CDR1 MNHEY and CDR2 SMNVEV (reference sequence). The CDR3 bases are TGTGCCAGCTCGCCGAGGGGGACAGGGGGCTACACTGAAGCTTTCTTT. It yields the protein CASSPRGTGGYTEAFF.

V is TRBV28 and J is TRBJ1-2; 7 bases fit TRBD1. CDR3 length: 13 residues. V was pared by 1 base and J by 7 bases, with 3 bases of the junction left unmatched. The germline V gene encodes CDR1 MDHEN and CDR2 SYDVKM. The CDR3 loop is CASSLSRGSGYTF. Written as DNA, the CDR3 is TGTGCCAGCAGTTTATCCAGGGGGTCTGGCTACACCTTC.

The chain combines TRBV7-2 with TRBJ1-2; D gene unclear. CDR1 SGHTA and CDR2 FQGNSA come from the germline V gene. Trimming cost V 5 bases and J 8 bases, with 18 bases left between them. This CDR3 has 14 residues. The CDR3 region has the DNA TGTGCCAGCAGCCCGCGTAGGCGGGCCCAGGGCTACACCTTC. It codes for CASSPRRRAQGYTF.

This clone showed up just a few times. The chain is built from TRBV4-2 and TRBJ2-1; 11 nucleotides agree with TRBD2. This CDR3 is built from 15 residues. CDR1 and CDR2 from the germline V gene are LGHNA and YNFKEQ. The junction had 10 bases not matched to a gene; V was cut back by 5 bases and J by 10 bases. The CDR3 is CASSTSLAGEGEQFF. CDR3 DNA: TGTGCCAGCAGCACGTCACTAGCGGGAGAAGGGGAGCAGTTCTTC.

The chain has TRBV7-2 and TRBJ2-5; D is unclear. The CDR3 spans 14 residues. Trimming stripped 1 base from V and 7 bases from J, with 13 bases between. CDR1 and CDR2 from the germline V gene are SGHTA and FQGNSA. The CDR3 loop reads CASSLDRDSGTQYF. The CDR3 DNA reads TGTGCCAGCAGCTTAGACAGAGATTCAGGGACCCAGTACTTC.

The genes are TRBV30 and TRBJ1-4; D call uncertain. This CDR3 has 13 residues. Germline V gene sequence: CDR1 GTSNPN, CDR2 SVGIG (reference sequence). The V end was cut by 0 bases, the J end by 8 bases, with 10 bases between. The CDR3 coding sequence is TGTGCCTGGAGTGTAAGTTTGGAGGAAAAACTGTTTTTT. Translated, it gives CAWSVSLEEKLFF.

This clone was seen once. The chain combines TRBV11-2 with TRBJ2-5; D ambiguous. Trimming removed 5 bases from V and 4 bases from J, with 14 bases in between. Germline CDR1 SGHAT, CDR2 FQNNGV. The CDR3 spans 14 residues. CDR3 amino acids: CASSHPLALETQYF. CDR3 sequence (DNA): TGTGCCAGCAGCCATCCGCTGGCGTTAGAGACCCAGTACTTC.

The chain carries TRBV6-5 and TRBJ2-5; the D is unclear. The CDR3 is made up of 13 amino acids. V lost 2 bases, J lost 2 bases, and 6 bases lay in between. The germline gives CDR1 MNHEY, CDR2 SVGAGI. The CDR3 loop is CASSYKIQETQYF. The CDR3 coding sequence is TGTGCCAGCAGTTACAAAATACAAGAGACCCAGTACTTC.

CDR3 DNA: TGTGCCAGCAGCCCGGGACAGGGGGCAAGGGGAAACACCATATATTTT. Residues: CASSPGQGARGNTIYF. The gene calls are TRBV9 and TRBJ1-3, with 12 bases matching TRBD1. CDR1 SGDLS and CDR2 YYNGEE come from the germline V gene. This CDR3 is built from 16 residues. Germline trimming cut 4 bases from V and 4 bases from J; bases unmatched to any gene: 6. Full variable domain (remainder filled in from reference TRBV9 and TRBJ1-3): DSGVTQTPKHLITATGQRVTLRCSPRSGDLSVYWYQQSLDQGLQFLIQYYNGEERAKGNILERFSAQQFPDLHSELNLSSLELGDSALYFCASSPGQGARGNTIYFGEGSWLTVV.

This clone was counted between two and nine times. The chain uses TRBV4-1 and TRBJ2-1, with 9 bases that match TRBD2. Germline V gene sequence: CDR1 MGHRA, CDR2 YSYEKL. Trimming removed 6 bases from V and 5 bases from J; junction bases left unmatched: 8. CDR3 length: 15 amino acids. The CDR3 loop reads CASRGGLAGNNEQFF. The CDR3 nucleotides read TGCGCCAGCAGGGGAGGGCTAGCGGGAAACAATGAGCAGTTCTTC.

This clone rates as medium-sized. The CDR3 DNA sequence: TGTGCCAGCAGCCAAGTGCCGGGGGCAAACACCGGGGAGCTGTTTTTT. This gives the protein CASSQVPGANTGELFF. The chain has TRBV4-2 and TRBJ2-2, with D perhaps matching TRBD1 or TRBD2 (6 bases each). The CDR3 covers 16 residues. V lost 1 base and J 2 bases, leaving 11 bases between the germline ends. Germline loops: CDR1 LGHNA, CDR2 YNFKEQ.

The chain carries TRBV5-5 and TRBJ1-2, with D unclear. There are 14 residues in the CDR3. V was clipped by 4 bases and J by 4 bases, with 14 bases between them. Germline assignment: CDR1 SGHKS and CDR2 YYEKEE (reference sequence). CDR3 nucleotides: TGTGCCAGCAGCCCCCCGGTTGGGAGCTATGGCTACACCTTC. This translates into CASSPPVGSYGYTF.

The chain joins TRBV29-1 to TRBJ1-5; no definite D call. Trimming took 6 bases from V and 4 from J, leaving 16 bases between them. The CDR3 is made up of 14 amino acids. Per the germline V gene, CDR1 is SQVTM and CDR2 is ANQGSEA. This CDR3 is CSVRMGGFNQPQHF. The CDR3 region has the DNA TGCAGCGTGAGAATGGGAGGGTTTAATCAGCCCCAGCATTTT.

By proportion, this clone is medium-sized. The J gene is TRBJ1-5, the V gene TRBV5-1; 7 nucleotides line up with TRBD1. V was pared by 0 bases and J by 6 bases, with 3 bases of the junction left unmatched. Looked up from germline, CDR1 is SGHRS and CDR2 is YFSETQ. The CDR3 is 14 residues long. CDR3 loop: CASSLGTGGQPQHF. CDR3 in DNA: TGCGCCAGCAGCTTGGGGACAGGAGGTCAGCCCCAGCATTTT. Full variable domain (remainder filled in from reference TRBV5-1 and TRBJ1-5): KAGVTQTPRYLIKTRGQQVTLSCSPISGHRSVSWYQQTPGQGLQFLFEYFSETQRNKGNFPGRFSGRQFSNSRSEMNVSTLELGDSALYLCASSLGTGGQPQHFGDGTRLSIL.

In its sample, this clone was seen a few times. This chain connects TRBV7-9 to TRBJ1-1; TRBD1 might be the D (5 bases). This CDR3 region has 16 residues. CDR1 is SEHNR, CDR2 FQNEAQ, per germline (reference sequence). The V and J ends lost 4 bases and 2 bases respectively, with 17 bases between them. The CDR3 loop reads CASSSPDGTGNTEAFF. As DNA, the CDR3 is TGTGCCAGCAGCTCCCCAGACGGGACGGGAAACACTGAAGCTTTCTTT.

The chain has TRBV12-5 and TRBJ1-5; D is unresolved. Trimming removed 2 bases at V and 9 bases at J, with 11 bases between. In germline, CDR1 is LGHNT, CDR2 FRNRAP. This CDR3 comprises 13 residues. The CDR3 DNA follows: TGTGCTAGTGGTTTGAATGGACGGGGGCCCCAGCATTTT. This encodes CASGLNGRGPQHF.

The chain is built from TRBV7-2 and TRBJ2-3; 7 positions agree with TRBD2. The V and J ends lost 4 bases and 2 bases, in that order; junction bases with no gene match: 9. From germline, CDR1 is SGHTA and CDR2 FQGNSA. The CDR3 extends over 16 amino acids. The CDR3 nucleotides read TGTGCCAGCAGCTCGAGGACTAGAGGGGCCACAGATACGCAGTATTTT. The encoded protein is CASSSRTRGATDTQYF.

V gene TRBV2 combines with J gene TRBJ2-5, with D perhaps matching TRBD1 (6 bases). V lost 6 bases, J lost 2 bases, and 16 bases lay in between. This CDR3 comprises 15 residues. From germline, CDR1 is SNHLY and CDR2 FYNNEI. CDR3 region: CASSYRETRQETQYF. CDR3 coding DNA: TGTGCCAGCAGCTACAGGGAAACCCGTCAAGAGACCCAGTACTTC.

The CDR3 DNA reads TGTGCCAGCACCGGGACTCCTTCTAACAACAATGAGCAGTTCTTC. Amino acids: CASTGTPSNNNEQFF. J is TRBJ2-1 and V is TRBV10-3, with D perhaps TRBD2 (6 bases). V was shortened by 10 bases and J by 5 bases, with 21 bases between the two germline ends. Per the germline V gene, CDR1 is ENHRY and CDR2 is SYGVKD. The length of the CDR3 is 15 residues.

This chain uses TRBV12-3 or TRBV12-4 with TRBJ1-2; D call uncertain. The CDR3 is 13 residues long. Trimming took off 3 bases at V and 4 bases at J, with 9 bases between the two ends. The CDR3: CASSLSPLYGYTF. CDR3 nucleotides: TGTGCCAGCAGTTTGAGTCCGCTCTATGGCTACACCTTC.

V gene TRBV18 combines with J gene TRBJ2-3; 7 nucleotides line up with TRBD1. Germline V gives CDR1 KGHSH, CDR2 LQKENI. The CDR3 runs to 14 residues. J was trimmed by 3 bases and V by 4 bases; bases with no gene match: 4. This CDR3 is CASSLGQQTDTQYF. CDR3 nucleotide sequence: TGTGCCAGCTCACTGGGACAGCAGACAGATACGCAGTATTTT.

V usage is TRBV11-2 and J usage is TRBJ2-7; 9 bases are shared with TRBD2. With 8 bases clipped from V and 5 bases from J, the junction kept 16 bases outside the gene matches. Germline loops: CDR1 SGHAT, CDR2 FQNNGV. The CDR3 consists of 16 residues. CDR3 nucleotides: TGTGCCAGCGGAGCTAGCGGGGCCCCCTCTCGGAACGAGCAGTACTTC. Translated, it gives CASGASGAPSRNEQYF. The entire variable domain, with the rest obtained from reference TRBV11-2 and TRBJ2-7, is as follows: EAGVAQSPRYKIIEKRQSVAFWCNPISGHATLYWYQQILGQGPKLLIQFQNNGVVDDSQLPKDRFSAERLKGVDSTLKIQPAKLEDSAVYLCASGASGAPSRNEQYFGPGTRLTVT.

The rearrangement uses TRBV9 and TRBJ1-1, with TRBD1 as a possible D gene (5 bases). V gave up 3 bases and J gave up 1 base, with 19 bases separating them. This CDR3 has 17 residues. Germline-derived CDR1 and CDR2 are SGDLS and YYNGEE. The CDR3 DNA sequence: TGTGCCAGCAGCGCTGAGAGGGGTCAGGGAAGGAACACTGAAGCTTTCTTT. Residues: CASSAERGQGRNTEAFF.

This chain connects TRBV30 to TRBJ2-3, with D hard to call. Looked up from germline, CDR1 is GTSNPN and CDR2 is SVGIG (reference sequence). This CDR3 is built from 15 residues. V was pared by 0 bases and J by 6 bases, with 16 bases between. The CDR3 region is CAWSVDGVETDTQYF. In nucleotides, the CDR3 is TGTGCCTGGAGTGTAGACGGAGTAGAGACCGATACGCAGTATTTT. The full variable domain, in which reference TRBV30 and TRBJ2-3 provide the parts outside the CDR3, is SQTIHQWPATLVQPVGSPLSLECTVEGTSNPNLYWYRQAAGRGLQLLFYSVGIGQISSEVPQNLSASRPQDRQFILSSKKLLLSDSGFYLCAWSVDGVETDTQYFGPGTRLTVL.